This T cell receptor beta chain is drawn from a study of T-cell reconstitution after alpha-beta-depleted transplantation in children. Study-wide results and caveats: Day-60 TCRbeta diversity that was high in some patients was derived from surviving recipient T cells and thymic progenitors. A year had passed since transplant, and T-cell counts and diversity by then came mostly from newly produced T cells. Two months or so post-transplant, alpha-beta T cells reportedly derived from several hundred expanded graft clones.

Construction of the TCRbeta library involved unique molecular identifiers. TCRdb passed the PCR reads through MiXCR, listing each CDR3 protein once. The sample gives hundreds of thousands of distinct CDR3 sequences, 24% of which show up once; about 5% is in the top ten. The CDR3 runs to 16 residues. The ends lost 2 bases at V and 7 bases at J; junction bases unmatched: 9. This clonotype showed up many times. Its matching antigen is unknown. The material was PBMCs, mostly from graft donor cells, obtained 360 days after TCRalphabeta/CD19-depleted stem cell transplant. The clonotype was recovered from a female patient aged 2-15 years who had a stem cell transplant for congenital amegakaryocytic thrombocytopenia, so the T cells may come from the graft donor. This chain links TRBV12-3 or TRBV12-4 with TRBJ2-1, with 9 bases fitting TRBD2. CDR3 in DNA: TGTGCCAGCAGTTTATGGGGCGGGAGGGCCGTAAATGAGCAGTTCTTC. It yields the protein CASSLWGGRAVNEQFF.